Each of the 2 T cell receptor beta chains below was sequenced from the same sample in a study of blood T cell repertoires in COVID-19. Data came from immunoSEQ multiplex PCR; TCRdb stores just in-frame clones and leaves some out. The data show 110,000 or so clones, 85% seen once. Sequencing was done on a sample of peripheral blood. Every receptor here comes from a human donor in a cohort sampled during active COVID-19.

This chain uses TRBV11-2 with TRBJ2-7; D perhaps matches TRBD1 (8 bases). The CDR3 has 16 amino acids. Looked up from germline, CDR1 is SGHAT and CDR2 is FQNNGV. V dropped 4 bases and J dropped 4 bases, with 20 bases sitting between them. In DNA form, the CDR3 reads TGTGCCAGCAGCTCGGGGCGGGGGACAGGAGATTACGAGCAGTACTTC. Translation: CASSSGRGTGDYEQYF.

The V gene is TRBV19, the J gene TRBJ1-5; TRBD1 aligns across 9 bases. This CDR3 comprises 17 residues. Unmatched junction bases numbered 6, after V lost 3 bases and J lost 0 bases. The germline CDR1 and CDR2 sequences are LNHDA and SQIVND (reference sequence). The CDR3 region has the DNA TGTGCCAGTAGTATCATCGGGACAGGGAGTAGCAATCAGCCCCAGCATTTT. This sequence encodes CASSIIGTGSSNQPQHF.